This is a list of T cell receptor beta chains from one sample in a study of blood T cell repertoires in COVID-19. Data came from immunoSEQ multiplex PCR; TCRdb stores just in-frame clones and leaves some out. The sample holds under 200,000 clones, approximately 85% seen once. The sequencing sample was made of peripheral blood. The source of these receptors is a woman older than 75 with acute or convalescent COVID-19. CDR3s include the opening cysteine and the closing phenylalanine or tryptophan. The D gene is left open where the match is weak. The size entry is marked missing in some rows and otherwise reads once, few, many or a size class.

d_call: NA
clone_size: NA
v_call: TRBV6-2/TRBV6-3
j_call: TRBJ2-6
cdr3_nt: TGTGCCAGCAGTTACGGAGCTGCGGGGGCCAACGTCCTGACTTTC
cdr3_aa: CASSYGAAGANVLTF

d_call: TRBD2
clone_size: once
v_call: TRBV5-1
j_call: TRBJ2-3
cdr3_nt: TGCGCCAGCAGCTTGGGTAGCGGGGCTAGCACAGATACGCAGTATTTT
cdr3_aa: CASSLGSGASTDTQYF

d_call: NA
clone_size: NA
v_call: TRBV6-5
j_call: TRBJ1-1
cdr3_nt: TGTGCCAGCAACTTGGACGTCGGGGGGGAAGCTTTCTTT
cdr3_aa: CASNLDVGGEAFF

d_call: NA
clone_size: NA
v_call: TRBV4-1
j_call: TRBJ1-6
cdr3_nt: TGCGCCAGCAGCCAAGAGAGGAATTCACCCCTCCACTTT
cdr3_aa: CASSQERNSPLHF

d_call: TRBD1
clone_size: NA
v_call: TRBV5-4
j_call: TRBJ2-5
cdr3_nt: TGTGCCAGCAGCTTGGCCAGGACAGGAGTGCTCCAAGAGACCCAGTACTTC
cdr3_aa: CASSLARTGVLQETQYF

d_call: NA
clone_size: few
v_call: TRBV27
j_call: TRBJ2-7
cdr3_nt: TGTGCCAGCGGAGGGAGAGGGGGCAACTTGGACGAGCAGTACTTC
cdr3_aa: CASGGRGGNLDEQYF

d_call: NA
clone_size: NA
v_call: TRBV27
j_call: TRBJ2-2
cdr3_nt: TGTGCCAGCAGTTCCAGGACTGGCCGGGCCGGGGAGCTGTTTTTT
cdr3_aa: CASSSRTGRAGELFF

d_call: TRBD1
clone_size: NA
v_call: TRBV4-1
j_call: TRBJ2-7
cdr3_nt: TGCGCCAGCAGCCAAGGGGGACAGGTCAACGAGCAGTACTTC
cdr3_aa: CASSQGGQVNEQYF

d_call: TRBD2
clone_size: NA
v_call: TRBV5-1
j_call: TRBJ2-7
cdr3_nt: TGCGCCAGCAGCTTGGGGAGCGGGAGGGACTACGAGCAGTACTTC
cdr3_aa: CASSLGSGRDYEQYF

d_call: TRBD2
clone_size: NA
v_call: TRBV7-9
j_call: TRBJ2-1
cdr3_nt: TGTGCCAGCAGCACTCACAGGGGGCAGGCTAGCGGGAGGACTTACAATGAGCAGTTCTTC
cdr3_aa: CASSTHRGQASGRTYNEQFF

d_call: NA
clone_size: NA
v_call: TRBV15
j_call: TRBJ1-2
cdr3_nt: TGTGCCACCAGCAGACGTCTAGAGGGCGCGGGTGGCTACACCTTC
cdr3_aa: CATSRRLEGAGGYTF

d_call: TRBD1
clone_size: NA
v_call: TRBV6-2/TRBV6-3
j_call: TRBJ1-2
cdr3_nt: TGTGCCAGCATCCCGACAGGGGAGAACTATGGCTACACCTTC
cdr3_aa: CASIPTGENYGYTF

d_call: TRBD2
clone_size: NA
v_call: TRBV7-8
j_call: TRBJ2-1
cdr3_nt: TGTGCCAGCAGCTTAGTCCGCGGGGGGGTACTCTCCTACAATGAGCAGTTCTTC
cdr3_aa: CASSLVRGGVLSYNEQFF

d_call: TRBD1
clone_size: NA
v_call: TRBV15
j_call: TRBJ1-5
cdr3_nt: TGTGCCACCAGCAGAGATTTAGAGGGGGCTCAGCCCCAGCATTTT
cdr3_aa: CATSRDLEGAQPQHF

d_call: NA
clone_size: once
v_call: TRBV4-2
j_call: TRBJ1-2
cdr3_nt: TGTGCCAGCAGCCAAGTAAACAGGGAAGGCTACACCTTC
cdr3_aa: CASSQVNREGYTF

d_call: TRBD2
clone_size: few
v_call: TRBV15
j_call: TRBJ2-7
cdr3_nt: TGTGCCACCAGTAAGACTAGCGGGAGGCTCTACGAGCAGTACTTC
cdr3_aa: CATSKTSGRLYEQYF

d_call: NA
clone_size: NA
v_call: TRBV9
j_call: TRBJ1-3
cdr3_nt: TGTGCCAGCAGCGTAGGAAGTAGCCTCTCTGGAAACACCATATATTTT
cdr3_aa: CASSVGSSLSGNTIYF

d_call: TRBD2
clone_size: NA
v_call: TRBV5-1
j_call: TRBJ2-3
cdr3_nt: TGCGCCAGCAGCTTGACTAGCGGGAACGGGGGCGCAGATACGCAGTATTTT
cdr3_aa: CASSLTSGNGGADTQYF

d_call: NA
clone_size: NA
v_call: TRBV4-1
j_call: TRBJ2-7
cdr3_nt: TGCGCCAGCAGCCAATTTCAGGGGCAAACCTACGAGCAGTACTTC
cdr3_aa: CASSQFQGQTYEQYF

d_call: TRBD1
clone_size: NA
v_call: TRBV19
j_call: TRBJ1-1
cdr3_nt: TGTGCCAGTGAGACAGGGCAGGCAGGGAACACTGAAGCTTTCTTT
cdr3_aa: CASETGQAGNTEAFF

d_call: TRBD1
clone_size: NA
v_call: TRBV19
j_call: TRBJ2-1
cdr3_nt: TGTGCCAGTAGTATAGGTTGGGACAGCCCCTACAATGAGCAGTTCTTC
cdr3_aa: CASSIGWDSPYNEQFF

d_call: NA
clone_size: few
v_call: TRBV19
j_call: TRBJ2-2
cdr3_nt: TGTGCCAGTAGAAAAGGGGAGGTTCGCGGCACCGGGGAGCTGTTTTTT
cdr3_aa: CASRKGEVRGTGELFF

d_call: TRBD1
clone_size: once
v_call: TRBV27
j_call: TRBJ1-2
cdr3_nt: TGTGCCAGCCTCCCGGGACAGGGGGGACGGGGCTACACCTTC
cdr3_aa: CASLPGQGGRGYTF

d_call: NA
clone_size: NA
v_call: TRBV6-1
j_call: TRBJ2-5
cdr3_nt: TGTGCCAGCAGTGAGGGGACTGTCCCAAGAGAGACCCAGTACTTC
cdr3_aa: CASSEGTVPRETQYF

d_call: NA
clone_size: once
v_call: TRBV5-1
j_call: TRBJ1-3
cdr3_nt: TGCGCCAGCAGCTTGGAAGTTCAAAGCTCGGGAAACACCATATATTTT
cdr3_aa: CASSLEVQSSGNTIYF

d_call: TRBD1
clone_size: NA
v_call: TRBV5-5
j_call: TRBJ1-2
cdr3_nt: TGTGCCAGCAGCTTCCCCAACATAGGGGGCGGAGGGTATGGCTACACCTTC
cdr3_aa: CASSFPNIGGGGYGYTF

d_call: NA
clone_size: many
v_call: TRBV9
j_call: TRBJ2-1
cdr3_nt: TGTGCCAGCAGCGTAGAGGGGTACAATGAGCAGTTCTTC
cdr3_aa: CASSVEGYNEQFF

d_call: TRBD1
clone_size: few
v_call: TRBV5-4
j_call: TRBJ2-3
cdr3_nt: TGTGCCAGCAGCACGAGGACAGGGAGCACAGATACGCAGTATTTT
cdr3_aa: CASSTRTGSTDTQYF

d_call: NA
clone_size: NA
v_call: TRBV21-1
j_call: TRBJ1-5
cdr3_nt: TGTGCCAGCAGCAAAGGTGGAGGAGGGAAGAATCAGCCCCAGCATTTT
cdr3_aa: CASSKGGGGKNQPQHF

d_call: NA
clone_size: once
v_call: TRBV3-1/TRBV3-2
j_call: TRBJ1-4
cdr3_nt: TGTGCCAGCAGCCAAGATGCGGGGCTAAGTGAAAAACTGTTTTTT
cdr3_aa: CASSQDAGLSEKLFF

d_call: TRBD2
clone_size: few
v_call: TRBV6-6
j_call: TRBJ2-3
cdr3_nt: TGTGCCAGCAGCCCCGGCTGGACTAGCGGCACAGATACGCAGTATTTT
cdr3_aa: CASSPGWTSGTDTQYF

d_call: NA
clone_size: NA
v_call: TRBV19
j_call: TRBJ1-1
cdr3_nt: TGTGCCAGTAGTATAAGGCAGGTGGACACTGAAGCTTTCTTT
cdr3_aa: CASSIRQVDTEAFF

d_call: TRBD1
clone_size: NA
v_call: TRBV5-1
j_call: TRBJ1-2
cdr3_nt: TGCGCCAGCAGCCTAGTAGACAGGGGACGCTATGGCTACACCTTC
cdr3_aa: CASSLVDRGRYGYTF

d_call: TRBD1
clone_size: NA
v_call: TRBV9
j_call: TRBJ2-2
cdr3_nt: TGTGCCAGCAGCCCTATGACAGGGCAGAACACCGGGGAGCTGTTTTTT
cdr3_aa: CASSPMTGQNTGELFF

d_call: NA
clone_size: NA
v_call: TRBV30
j_call: TRBJ1-1
cdr3_nt: TGTGCCTGGTGGACGGTTAGGGGTCGCACTGAAGCTTTCTTT
cdr3_aa: CAWWTVRGRTEAFF

d_call: TRBD1
clone_size: NA
v_call: TRBV19
j_call: TRBJ1-6
cdr3_nt: TGTGCCACTACCCCGGACAGGGCTAATTCACCCCTCCACTTT
cdr3_aa: CATTPDRANSPLHF